These 23 T cell receptor beta chains were sequenced from one sample in a study of blood T cells in healthy people across ages. Through a sample-barcoded 5' primer and a J-beta primer mix, a second PCR was run for about 7 to 12 cycles. TCRdb re-called the 5' RACE reads through MiXCR, storing one row per CDR3 protein. The sample holds hundreds of thousands of distinct CDR3 sequences, just over 55% seen once. Source material: blood. The receptor set was obtained from a man aged 35 to 55 in good health.

This CDR3 reads CASSLGSGAGNQPQHF. The CDR3 nucleotides are TGTGCCAGCAGTCTAGGATCAGGGGCTGGCAATCAGCCCCAGCATTTT. The chain combines TRBV6-5 with TRBJ1-5; a possible D gene is TRBD1 (6 bases). CDR1 is MNHEY and CDR2 is SVGAGI in the germline V gene. The CDR3 covers 16 residues. Trimming stripped 5 bases from V and 2 bases from J, with 16 bases between.

This clonotype turned up a few times. This chain links TRBV6-5 with TRBJ2-3; D tentatively reads TRBD1 or TRBD2 (5 bases each). Germline V gene data show CDR1 as MNHEY and CDR2 as SVGAGI. The CDR3 sequence is 14 residues long. V was pared by 6 bases and J by 4 bases, with 14 bases between. The CDR3, as DNA: TGTGCCAGCAGGACCCGGGGCACGGCAGATACGCAGTATTTT. Its translation: CASRTRGTADTQYF.

As regards this clonotype: Mismatch with germline at one junction end may stem from a read error. V usage is TRBV20-1 and J usage is TRBJ1-2, with a possible D match to TRBD1 (5 bases). There are 11 residues in the CDR3. Looked up from germline, CDR1 is DFQATT and CDR2 is SNEGSKA (reference sequence). The CDR3 DNA sequence: TGCAGCGGGTCCGGGACCGATGGCCACACCTTC. As protein: CSGSGTDGHTF.

This clonotype has a single count. At one end the junction does not follow the germline gene, possibly because of a read error. The chain employs TRBV4-2 and TRBJ2-3; D gene uncertain. CDR3 length: 15 residues. Looked up from germline, CDR1 is LGHNA and CDR2 is YNFKEQ. The DNA of the CDR3 is TGTGCCAGCAGCAAAGAGAGTCGGCGCACAGATACGCAGTATTTT. This sequence encodes CASSKESRRTDTQYF.

The V gene is TRBV7-9, the J gene TRBJ2-7, with 8 bases that match TRBD1. CDR3 length: 16 amino acids. Germline CDR1 reads SEHNR; CDR2 reads FQNEAQ (reference sequence). V shed 5 bases, J shed 0 bases, and the junction held 9 bases outside the gene matches. Written as DNA, the CDR3 is TGTGCCAGCAGCCCACCCGGACAGGGTCGCTCCTACGAGCAGTACTTC. It yields the protein CASSPPGQGRSYEQYF.

This chain links TRBV6-5 with TRBJ2-7; TRBD2 might be the D (6 bases). The CDR3 is 15 amino acids. Trimming took 10 bases from V and 0 from J, leaving 19 bases between them. The germline CDR1 and CDR2 sequences are MNHEY and SVGAGI. CDR3 DNA sequence: TGTGCCACCACGTTTAGGGCTAGCGCCTCCTACGAGCAGTACTTC. It yields the protein CATTFRASASYEQYF.

This clonotype was seen only a few times. V usage is TRBV29-1 and J usage is TRBJ2-1; 14 bases agree with TRBD2. The V gene's germline CDR1 is SQVTM and CDR2 ANQGSEA. V gave up 4 bases and J gave up 9 bases; unmatched junction bases: 2. This CDR3 spans 13 amino acids. CDR3 region: CSVGTSGGFEQFF. The CDR3 nucleotides read TGCAGCGTTGGGACTAGCGGGGGGTTTGAGCAGTTCTTC.

The chain is built from TRBV9 and TRBJ2-6; perhaps TRBD1 as D (6 bases). Germline assignment: CDR1 SGDLS and CDR2 YYNGEE. The V and J ends lost 3 bases and 3 bases respectively, with 25 bases between them. The length of the CDR3 is 20 residues. CDR3 nucleotides: TGTGCCAGCAGCGCGCGACGGGCAGGGGAAGTTTATGGTGGGGCCAACGTCCTGACTTTC. Translated, it gives CASSARRAGEVYGGANVLTF. Using reference TRBV9 and TRBJ2-6 for the parts outside the CDR3, the full variable domain is DSGVTQTPKHLITATGQRVTLRCSPRSGDLSVYWYQQSLDQGLQFLIQYYNGEERAKGNILERFSAQQFPDLHSELNLSSLELGDSALYFCASSARRAGEVYGGANVLTFGAGSRLTVL.

The sample holds a few counts of this clonotype. This chain uses TRBV28 with TRBJ2-4; tentatively, D is TRBD2 (5 bases). CDR3 length equals 15 residues. CDR1 MDHEN and CDR2 SYDVKM come from the germline V gene. Trimming pared 2 bases from V and 3 bases from J, leaving 11 bases between. This chain's CDR3 is CASSLGVDFKNIQYF. In DNA form, the CDR3 reads TGTGCCAGCAGTTTAGGGGTGGACTTCAAAAACATTCAGTACTTC.

Concerning this clonotype itself: Mismatch with germline at one junction end may stem from a read error. The chain uses TRBV7-2 and TRBJ1-4, with TRBD1 as a possible D gene (6 bases). The CDR3 runs 14 residues. Per the germline V gene, CDR1 is SGHTA and CDR2 is FQGNSA. The CDR3 is CVSSLGQGNEKLFF. In DNA form, the CDR3 reads TGTGTCAGCAGCTTAGGGCAGGGGAATGAAAAACTGTTTTTT.

As DNA, the CDR3 is TGCAGTGCAAGGGATATTGCAACTAATGAAAAACTGTTTTTT. It specifies CSARDIATNEKLFF. This chain joins TRBV20-1 and TRBJ1-4; no firm D call. CDR3 length: 14 amino acids. V lost 6 bases, J lost 0 bases, and 11 bases lay in between. The germline V gene has CDR1 DFQATT and CDR2 SNEGSKA (reference sequence).

This clonotype was detected only a few times. V and J are TRBV12-3 or TRBV12-4 and TRBJ1-2; D is possibly TRBD1 (6 bases). Trimming cost V 5 bases and J 8 bases, with 15 bases left between them. The CDR3 runs 13 residues. CDR3 protein: CASSPWDTGGYTF. The CDR3 nucleotides read TGTGCCAGCAGTCCATGGGACACTGGCGGCTACACCTTC.

This clonotype was recorded a few times. This chain connects TRBV11-2 to TRBJ2-4, with D possibly being TRBD1 (6 bases). Germline CDR1 SGHAT, CDR2 FQNNGV. With 1 base removed from V and 0 bases from J, the gap between germline ends came to 10 bases. The CDR3 is 16 amino acids. The CDR3 loop reads CASSLAWTVAKNIQYF. CDR3 DNA: TGTGCCAGCAGCTTAGCCTGGACAGTAGCCAAAAACATTCAGTACTTC.

The chain links TRBV20-1 to TRBJ2-1; 16 bases are shared with TRBD2. Germline V gene sequence: CDR1 DFQATT, CDR2 SNEGSKA (reference sequence). This CDR3 comprises 18 residues. With 4 bases clipped from V and 3 bases from J, the junction kept 9 bases outside the gene matches. For the CDR3, the DNA is TGCAGTGCTACCGTCCCGGGACTAGCGGGAGGGTACTACAATGAGCAGTTCTTC. Protein product: CSATVPGLAGGYYNEQFF.

This clonotype was found a few times. The chain uses TRBV14 and TRBJ2-4; 10 bases line up with TRBD1. The V segment lost 0 bases and the J segment 8 bases; nucleotides outside the gene matches: 7. CDR3 length: 16 residues. Germline loops: CDR1 SGHDN, CDR2 FVKESK. CDR3 region: CASSQDDRGLGDIQYF. Here the CDR3 DNA reads TGTGCCAGCAGCCAAGATGACAGGGGGCTTGGAGACATTCAGTACTTC.

The chain has TRBV7-9 and TRBJ2-5; unclear D gene. TRBJ2-7 explains the end of the DNA better; the J call may be wrong. The CDR3 covers 14 residues. The germline CDR1 and CDR2 sequences are SEHNR and FQNEAQ (reference sequence). CDR3 bases: TGTGCCAGCAGCTTAGTAGGGAAAGACTACGAGCAGTACTTC. Protein sequence: CASSLVGKDYEQYF.

The V call is TRBV12-5, the J call TRBJ2-1, with TRBD1 matching 10 bases. The V gene's germline CDR1 is LGHNT and CDR2 FRNRAP. The CDR3 sequence is 16 residues long. The V gene end was trimmed by 0 bases and the J gene end by 9 bases; junction bases not matched to a gene: 8. The CDR3 coding sequence is TGTGCTAGTGGTTTGGTACTTAGACAGGGGGCCACTGAGCAGTTCTTC. It codes for CASGLVLRQGATEQFF.

The chain joins TRBV2 to TRBJ1-2; D is ambiguous. V was pared by 5 bases and J by 6 bases, with 16 bases between. The germline gives CDR1 SNHLY, CDR2 FYNNEI. This CDR3 is 14 amino acids long. The CDR3 sequence is CASSSPSRIHGYTF. The CDR3, as DNA: TGTGCCAGCAGTTCCCCCAGCAGGATACATGGCTACACCTTC.

The CDR3 DNA sequence: TGTGCCAGCGGGGCCGCTCTAGCGAAGTCGTACAATGAGCAGTTCTTC. This codes for CASGAALAKSYNEQFF. The chain joins TRBV28 to TRBJ2-1; tentative D call: TRBD2 (6 bases). V lost 8 bases to trimming and J lost 4 bases, with 21 bases between them. Germline CDR1 MDHEN, CDR2 SYDVKM. The CDR3 sequence is 16 residues long.

The chain uses TRBV3-1 and TRBJ2-2; 11 positions match TRBD1. Germline V lookup: CDR1 LGHDT, CDR2 YNNKEL (reference sequence). The CDR3 sequence is 18 residues long. With V trimmed by 3 bases and J by 4 bases, 10 bases remained unmatched. CDR3: CASSQDPGQGAFTGELFF. CDR3 DNA: TGTGCCAGCAGCCAGGATCCTGGACAGGGGGCTTTCACCGGGGAGCTGTTTTTT. Full variable domain (rest looked up from reference TRBV3-1 and TRBJ2-2): DTAVSQTPKYLVTQMGNDKSIKCEQNLGHDTMYWYKQDSKKFLKIMFSYNNKELIINETVPNRFSPKSPDKAHLNLHINSLELGDSAVYFCASSQDPGQGAFTGELFFGEGSRLTVL.

The V call is TRBV20-1, the J call TRBJ2-5, with 10 nucleotides matching TRBD2. Germline-derived CDR1 and CDR2 are DFQATT and SNEGSKA (reference sequence). This CDR3 contains 12 residues. Trimming removed 2 bases from V and 9 bases from J; junction bases left unmatched: 3. CDR3 coding DNA: TGCAGTGCTAGAAGTCTAGCGGGGGCCCAGTACTTC. Its protein product is CSARSLAGAQYF.

The sample holds one count of this clonotype. J is TRBJ2-6 and V is TRBV4-1; D is possibly TRBD2 (5 bases). Germline V gene data show CDR1 as MGHRA and CDR2 as YSYEKL. Trimming left V 3 bases short and J 3 bases short, with 12 bases between. CDR3 length: 16 residues. CDR3 loop: CASSHLLGDGANVLTF. The CDR3 DNA reads TGCGCCAGCAGCCACCTCCTCGGGGATGGGGCCAACGTCCTGACTTTC.

There are a few counts of this clonotype. The chain carries TRBV29-1 and TRBJ2-1; 8 nucleotides line up with TRBD2. The V gene's germline CDR1 is SQVTM and CDR2 ANQGSEA. The CDR3 runs 16 residues. The J segment lost 6 bases and the V segment lost 6 bases, leaving 16 bases of the junction unmatched. The CDR3 sequence: CSVVPLNRTSPNEQFF. The CDR3 nucleotides are TGCAGCGTCGTCCCACTTAACAGGACTAGCCCCAATGAGCAGTTCTTC.